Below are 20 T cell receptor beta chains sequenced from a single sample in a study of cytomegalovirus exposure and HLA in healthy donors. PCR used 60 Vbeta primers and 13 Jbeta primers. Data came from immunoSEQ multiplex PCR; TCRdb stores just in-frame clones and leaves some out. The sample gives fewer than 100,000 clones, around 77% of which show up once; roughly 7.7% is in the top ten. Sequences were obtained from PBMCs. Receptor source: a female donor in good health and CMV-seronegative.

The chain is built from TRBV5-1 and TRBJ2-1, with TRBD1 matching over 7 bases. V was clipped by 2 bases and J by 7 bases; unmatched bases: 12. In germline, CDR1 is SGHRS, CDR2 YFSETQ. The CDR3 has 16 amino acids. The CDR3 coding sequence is TGCGCCAGCAGCTTCCTTGACAGGGAATTGGGAAATGAGCAGTTCTTC. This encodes CASSFLDRELGNEQFF.

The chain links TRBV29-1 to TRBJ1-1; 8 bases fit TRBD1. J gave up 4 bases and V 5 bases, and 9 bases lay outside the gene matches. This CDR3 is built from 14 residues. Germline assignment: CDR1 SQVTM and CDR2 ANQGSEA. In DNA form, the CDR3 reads TGCAGCGTTCAAACAGGGGGGATTGGCACTGAAGCTTTCTTT. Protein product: CSVQTGGIGTEAFF.

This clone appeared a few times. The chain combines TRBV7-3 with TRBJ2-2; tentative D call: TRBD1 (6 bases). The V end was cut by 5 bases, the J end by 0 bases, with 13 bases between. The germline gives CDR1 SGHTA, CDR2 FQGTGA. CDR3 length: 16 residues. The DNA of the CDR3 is TGTGCCAGCAGCCTCCAAAAGGGGGCGAACACCGGGGAGCTGTTTTTT. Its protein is CASSLQKGANTGELFF.

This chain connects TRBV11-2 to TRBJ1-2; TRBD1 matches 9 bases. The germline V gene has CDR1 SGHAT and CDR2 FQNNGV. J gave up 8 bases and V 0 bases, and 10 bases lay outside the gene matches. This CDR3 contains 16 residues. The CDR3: CASSLEFDRGEKGYTF. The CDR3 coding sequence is TGTGCCAGCAGCTTAGAATTCGACAGGGGGGAGAAAGGCTACACCTTC.

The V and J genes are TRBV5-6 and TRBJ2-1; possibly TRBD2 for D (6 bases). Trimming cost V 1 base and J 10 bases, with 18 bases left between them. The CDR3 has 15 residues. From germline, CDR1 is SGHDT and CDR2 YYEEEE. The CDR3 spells CASSLQRRPAGEQFF. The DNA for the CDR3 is TGTGCCAGCAGCTTGCAGCGGCGGCCTGCGGGAGAGCAGTTCTTC.

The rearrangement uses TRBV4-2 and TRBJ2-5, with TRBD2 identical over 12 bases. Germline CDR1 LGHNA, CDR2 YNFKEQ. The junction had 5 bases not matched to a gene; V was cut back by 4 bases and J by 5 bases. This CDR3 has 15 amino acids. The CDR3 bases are TGTGCCAGCAGCCCCGTTGGGACTAGCGGGGAGACCCAGTACTTC. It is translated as CASSPVGTSGETQYF.

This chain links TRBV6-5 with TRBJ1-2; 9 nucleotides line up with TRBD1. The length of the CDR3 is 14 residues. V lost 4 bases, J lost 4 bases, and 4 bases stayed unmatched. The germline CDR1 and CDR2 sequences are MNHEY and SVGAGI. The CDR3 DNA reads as TGTGCCAGCAGTTTCACAGGGGGCGGCTATGGCTACACCTTC. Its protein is CASSFTGGGYGYTF.

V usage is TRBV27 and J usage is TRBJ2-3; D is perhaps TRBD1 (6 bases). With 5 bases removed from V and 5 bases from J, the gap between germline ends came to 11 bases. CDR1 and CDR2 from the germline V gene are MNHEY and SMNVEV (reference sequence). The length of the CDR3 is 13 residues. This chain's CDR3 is CASSIFRGDTQYF. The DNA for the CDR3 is TGTGCCAGCAGTATCTTCAGGGGAGATACGCAGTATTTT.

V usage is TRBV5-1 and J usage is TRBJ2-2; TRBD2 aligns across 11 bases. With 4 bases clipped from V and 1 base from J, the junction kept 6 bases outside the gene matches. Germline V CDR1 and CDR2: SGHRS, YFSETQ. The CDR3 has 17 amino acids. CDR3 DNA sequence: TGCGCCAGCAGCGGACCAGGACTAGCGGGGAACACCGGGGAGCTGTTTTTT. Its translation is CASSGPGLAGNTGELFF.

The CDR3 here is CASSLAQGGNSPLHF. CDR3 bases: TGTGCCAGCAGCTTAGCGCAGGGTGGTAATTCACCCCTCCACTTT. This rearrangement joins TRBV7-2 to TRBJ1-6, with D perhaps matching TRBD1 (5 bases). Germline assignment: CDR1 SGHTA and CDR2 FQGNSA. This CDR3 is built from 15 residues. The V gene lost 0 bases and the J gene lost 6 bases, with 9 bases spanning the gap.

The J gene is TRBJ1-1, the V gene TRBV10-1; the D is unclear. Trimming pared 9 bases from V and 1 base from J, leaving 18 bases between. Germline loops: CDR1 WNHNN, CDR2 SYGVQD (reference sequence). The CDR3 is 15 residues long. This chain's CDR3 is CASKWPWEGNTEAFF. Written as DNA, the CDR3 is TGCGCCAGTAAGTGGCCCTGGGAGGGGAACACTGAAGCTTTCTTT.

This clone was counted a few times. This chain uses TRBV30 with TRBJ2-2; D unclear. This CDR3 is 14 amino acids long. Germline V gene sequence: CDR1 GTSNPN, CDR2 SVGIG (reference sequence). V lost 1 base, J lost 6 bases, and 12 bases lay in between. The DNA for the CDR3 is TGTGCCTGGAGTGCCAGGTTGTTCGCCGGGGAGCTGTTTTTT. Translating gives CAWSARLFAGELFF.

The DNA for the CDR3 is TGTGCCAGCTCACGCCAGGGGGACGATCAGCCCCAGCATTTT. Translation: CASSRQGDDQPQHF. The rearrangement joins TRBV18 to TRBJ1-5, with 7 bases that match TRBD1. The germline CDR1 and CDR2 sequences are KGHSH and LQKENI. The trim removed 4 bases at V and 5 bases at J, leaving 5 bases unmatched. The CDR3 is 14 amino acids.

The DNA of the CDR3 is TGTGCCAGCAGCGTAGGGCCAAAAGAGACCCAGTACTTC. This codes for CASSVGPKETQYF. The chain recombines TRBV9 with TRBJ2-5; D uncertain. Germline CDR1 SGDLS, CDR2 YYNGEE. The CDR3 totals 13 residues. Deletions cut 0 bases from V and 3 bases from J, with 6 bases between.

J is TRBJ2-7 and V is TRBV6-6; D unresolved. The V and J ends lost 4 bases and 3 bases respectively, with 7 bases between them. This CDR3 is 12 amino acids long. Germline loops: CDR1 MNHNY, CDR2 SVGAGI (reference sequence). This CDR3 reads CASSFGLYEQYF. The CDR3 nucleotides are TGTGCCAGCAGTTTCGGTCTCTACGAGCAGTACTTC.

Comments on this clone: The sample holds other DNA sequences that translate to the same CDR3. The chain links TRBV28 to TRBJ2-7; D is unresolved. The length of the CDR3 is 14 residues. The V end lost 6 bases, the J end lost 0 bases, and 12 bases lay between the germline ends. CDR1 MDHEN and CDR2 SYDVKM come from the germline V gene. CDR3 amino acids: CASSLPRSSYEQYF. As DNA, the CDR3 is TGTGCCAGCAGCTTACCCCGGAGCTCCTACGAGCAGTACTTC.

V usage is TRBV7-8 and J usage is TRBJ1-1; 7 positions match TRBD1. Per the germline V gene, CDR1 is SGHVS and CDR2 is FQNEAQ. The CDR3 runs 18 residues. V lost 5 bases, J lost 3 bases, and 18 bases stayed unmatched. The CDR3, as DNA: TGTGCCAGCAGCCGTAATAGATTACAGGGGACTCGGTACACTGAAGCTTTCTTT. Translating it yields CASSRNRLQGTRYTEAFF.

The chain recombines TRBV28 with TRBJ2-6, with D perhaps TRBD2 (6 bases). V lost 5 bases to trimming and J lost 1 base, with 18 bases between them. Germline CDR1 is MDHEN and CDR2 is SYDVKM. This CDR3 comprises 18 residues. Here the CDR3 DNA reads TGTGCCAGCAGTCCAGAAGTGGTAGCGGTATCTGGGGCCAACGTCCTGACTTTC. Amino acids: CASSPEVVAVSGANVLTF.

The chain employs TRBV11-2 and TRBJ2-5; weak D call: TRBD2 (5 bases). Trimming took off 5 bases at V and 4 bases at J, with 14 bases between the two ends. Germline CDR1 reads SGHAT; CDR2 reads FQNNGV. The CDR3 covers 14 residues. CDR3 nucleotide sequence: TGTGCCAGCAGCCGGCACGCCGGAGGAGAGACCCAGTACTTC. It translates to CASSRHAGGETQYF.

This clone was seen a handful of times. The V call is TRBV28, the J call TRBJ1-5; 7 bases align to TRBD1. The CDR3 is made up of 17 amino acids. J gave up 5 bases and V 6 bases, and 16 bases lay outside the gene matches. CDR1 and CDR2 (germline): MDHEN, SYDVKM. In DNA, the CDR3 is TGTGCCAGCAGATCGACAGGGTACCGAAAGCCCCATCAGCCCCAGCATTTT. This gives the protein CASRSTGYRKPHQPQHF. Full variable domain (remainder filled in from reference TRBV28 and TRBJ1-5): DVKVTQSSRYLVKRTGEKVFLECVQDMDHENMFWYRQDPGLGLRLIYFSYDVKMKEKGDIPEGYSVSREKKERFSLILESASTNQTSMYLCASRSTGYRKPHQPQHFGDGTRLSIL.